These 3 T cell receptor beta chains came from one sample sequenced in a study of T cells in women clearing cervical HPV infection. Assay: immunoSEQ multiplex PCR; the TCRdb copy retains only in-frame clones and omits some. The sample table sets out about 35,000 clones. The sample taken for sequencing was blood buffy coat. The receptors originated from a woman aged 18 to 75 with a cervical HPV16 infection that either progressed to CIN3+ or cleared (not recorded which).

Worth noting for this clone: The read ends 3 residues early relative to the CDR3; the germline J gene fills the gap. V gene TRBV29-1 combines with J gene TRBJ2-7; 7 bases map to TRBD1. The CDR3 is 14 residues long. Looked up from germline, CDR1 is SQVTM and CDR2 is ANQGSEA. The ends lost 5 bases at V and 2 bases at J; junction bases unmatched: 9. The CDR3 DNA, read in part, is TGCAGCGTTTCTGGGGCAGGGGGAGCCTACGAG. Amino acid sequence: CSVSGAGGAYE. The full CDR3 sequence reads CSVSGAGGAYEQYF.

Note on this clone: The missing CDR3 end, 3 residues past where the read stops, is filled in from the germline J gene. This chain connects TRBV19 to TRBJ2-7, with TRBD2 as a possible D gene (5 bases). The CDR3 length is 15 residues. V lost 2 bases, J lost 1 base, and 12 bases lay in between. Per germline, CDR1 LNHDA and CDR2 SQIVND (reference sequence). Here the CDR3 reads CASSISGDGSYEQYF. The covered CDR3 bases are TGTGCCAGTAGTATAAGCGGCGATGGGTCCTACGAG.

CDR3 residues: CASRQEETQYF. Partial CDR3 DNA: TGCGCCAGCAGACAGGAAGAGACC. The V gene is TRBV5-1, the J gene TRBJ2-5; a weak D match, TRBD1 (5 bases). The observed sequence ends 3 residues before the CDR3 terminus, with the missing tail filled in from the germline J gene. The CDR3 is made up of 11 amino acids. The ends were cut back, 5 bases at V and 3 bases at J, with 5 bases in the middle. Per germline, CDR1 SGHRS and CDR2 YFSETQ. The variable domain in full, with the rest retrieved from reference TRBV5-1 and TRBJ2-5, is KAGVTQTPRYLIKTRGQQVTLSCSPISGHRSVSWYQQTPGQGLQFLFEYFSETQRNKGNFPGRFSGRQFSNSRSEMNVSTLELGDSALYLCASRQEETQYFGPGTRLLVL.